Below are 21 T cell receptor beta chains sequenced from a single sample in a study of blood T cell repertoires in COVID-19. The assay was immunoSEQ multiplex PCR, and TCRdb's table has in-frame clones only and misses some. The sample consists of roughly 130,000 clones, roughly 89% of them appearing once. The sample was peripheral blood. The source of these receptors is a man in his thirties or forties with COVID-19, enrolled during active disease.

The chain joins TRBV14 to TRBJ2-7; D uncertain. The CDR3 runs to 15 residues. The germline V and J ends were trimmed by 0 bases and 7 bases, with 16 bases remaining between them. The V gene's germline CDR1 is SGHDN and CDR2 FVKESK. CDR3 coding DNA: TGTGCCAGCAGCCAAGAACGGCTAGTTGTGTCGGAGCAGTACTTC. The encoded protein is CASSQERLVVSEQYF.

CDR3 sequence reads: CASHAGGSGNQPQHF. In nucleotides, the CDR3 is TGTGCCAGCCACGCCGGAGGTTCCGGCAATCAGCCCCAGCATTTT. V is TRBV27 and J is TRBJ1-5, with D hard to call. In germline, CDR1 is MNHEY, CDR2 SMNVEV (reference sequence). The CDR3 consists of 15 residues. With 8 bases removed from V and 2 bases from J, the gap between germline ends came to 16 bases.

The chain recombines TRBV11-2 with TRBJ2-4; 13 bases agree with TRBD2. The V gene end was trimmed by 4 bases and the J gene end by 5 bases; junction bases not matched to a gene: 5. The CDR3 loop spans 16 amino acids. Germline V gene data show CDR1 as SGHAT and CDR2 as FQNNGV. The CDR3 loop is CASSSRLAGGENIQYF. CDR3 DNA: TGTGCCAGCAGCTCTAGACTAGCGGGAGGAGAAAACATTCAGTACTTC.

This clone came up a few times. V and J are TRBV5-5 and TRBJ1-1; D call uncertain. V was shortened by 2 bases and J by 1 base, with 6 bases between the two germline ends. The germline CDR1 and CDR2 sequences are SGHKS and YYEKEE (reference sequence). This CDR3 is built from 13 residues. CDR3 bases: TGTGCCAGCAGCTTCGGGAGGAACACTGAAGCTTTCTTT. Protein sequence: CASSFGRNTEAFF.

The rearrangement links TRBV7-9 to TRBJ1-6, with D unresolved. The CDR3 length is 15 residues. Germline V gene lookup returns CDR1 SEHNR and CDR2 FQNEAQ (reference sequence). V was clipped by 1 base and J by 8 bases, with 12 bases between them. CDR3 sequence reads: CASSLEAGWDSPLHF. The CDR3 DNA reads TGTGCCAGCAGCTTAGAGGCAGGCTGGGATTCACCCCTCCACTTT.

This chain uses TRBV4-3 with TRBJ2-1; 7 bases match TRBD2. The length of the CDR3 is 17 residues. The germline V gene has CDR1 LGHNA and CDR2 YSLEER. J lost 2 bases, V lost 0 bases, and 7 bases had no gene match. Written as DNA, the CDR3 is TGCGCCAGCAGCCAAGATCGGGAGCGGGGAGCCTACAATGAGCAGTTCTTC. Translation: CASSQDRERGAYNEQFF.

The chain carries TRBV11-2 and TRBJ1-2; 10 bases match TRBD1. CDR1 and CDR2 (germline): SGHAT, FQNNGV. Trimming took 4 bases from V and 1 from J; bases not matched to a gene: 9. CDR3 length: 17 residues. The CDR3 region is CASSYPGGTGDNYGYTF. In DNA form, the CDR3 reads TGTGCCAGCAGCTACCCAGGAGGGACAGGGGATAACTATGGCTACACCTTC.

This clone was found a few times. The V gene is TRBV18, the J gene TRBJ2-7; tentative D call: TRBD1 (6 bases). Germline values: CDR1 KGHSH, CDR2 LQKENI. Trimming shortened V by 5 bases and J by 5 bases, and 16 bases separated the two germline ends. The CDR3 extends over 14 amino acids. DNA for the CDR3: TGTGCCAGCTCAAATCTCAGGGGTGTTAACGAGCAGTACTTC. It yields the protein CASSNLRGVNEQYF.

The rearrangement joins TRBV5-1 to TRBJ2-2, with 12 bases aligning to TRBD1. Germline CDR1 and CDR2: SGHRS and YFSETQ. The CDR3 loop spans 17 amino acids. V lost 4 bases to trimming and J lost 5 bases; unmatched junction nucleotides: 9. CDR3 sequence (DNA): TGCGCCAGCAGCATGCAGGGACAGGGGGCAGGTACCGGGGAGCTGTTTTTT. Its protein product is CASSMQGQGAGTGELFF.

V usage is TRBV4-2 and J usage is TRBJ2-3; the match to TRBD2 covers 10 bases. The CDR3 extends over 15 amino acids. V lost 5 bases to trimming and J lost 1 base; unmatched junction nucleotides: 3. Germline CDR1 and CDR2: LGHNA and YNFKEQ. The CDR3 protein is CASSEAGGGTDTQYF. The CDR3 bases are TGTGCCAGCAGCGAAGCGGGAGGGGGCACAGATACGCAGTATTTT.

The chain links TRBV3-1 (or the pseudogene TRBV3-2) to TRBJ2-4; D gene ambiguous. This CDR3 has 12 residues. Germline loops: CDR1 LGHDT, CDR2 YNNKEL (reference sequence). Between the trimmed V and J ends, which lost 0 bases and 9 bases, there was a span of 6 bases. Written as DNA, the CDR3 is TGTGCCAGCAGCCAAGAGAGGCGCATTCAGTACTTC. Translating gives CASSQERRIQYF.

This chain uses TRBV5-6 with TRBJ1-4, with D tentatively TRBD1 (6 bases). The length of the CDR3 is 15 residues. V lost 4 bases and J 0 bases, leaving 10 bases between the germline ends. In germline, CDR1 is SGHDT, CDR2 YYEEEE. The CDR3 DNA is TGTGCCAGCAGCGGCGGACAGTCAACTAATGAAAAACTGTTTTTT. This encodes CASSGGQSTNEKLFF.

This chain joins TRBV6-5 and TRBJ1-4; perhaps TRBD1 as D (5 bases). This CDR3 spans 16 amino acids. In germline, CDR1 is MNHEY, CDR2 SVGAGI. V was cut by 2 bases and J by 2 bases, with 12 bases left in between. As DNA, the CDR3 is TGTGCCAGCAGTTACCGCGCAGGGTTGACTAATGAAAAACTGTTTTTT. It encodes CASSYRAGLTNEKLFF.

This clone has just a few counts. The chain is built from TRBV11-2 and TRBJ1-4; D not resolved. Deletions cut 1 base from V and 5 bases from J, with 11 bases between. The germline V gene has CDR1 SGHAT and CDR2 FQNNGV. The CDR3 is made up of 15 amino acids. The CDR3 is CASSLVEGTNEKLFF. The CDR3 DNA sequence: TGTGCCAGCAGCTTAGTGGAGGGAACGAATGAAAAACTGTTTTTT.

V gene TRBV24-1 combines with J gene TRBJ2-3, with D maybe TRBD2 (6 bases). CDR3 length equals 14 residues. Trimming removed 6 bases at V and 0 bases at J, with 9 bases between. CDR1 and CDR2 (germline): KGHDR, SFDVKD. The CDR3 region is CATSWSGSTDTQYF. The CDR3 nucleotides are TGTGCCACCAGTTGGAGCGGGAGCACAGATACGCAGTATTTT.

This chain connects TRBV10-2 to TRBJ1-1; D unclear. The V and J ends lost 4 bases and 5 bases respectively, with 17 bases between them. This CDR3 region has 15 residues. Germline-derived CDR1 and CDR2 are WSHSY and SAAADI. The CDR3 nucleotides are TGCGCCAGCAGTGTAGCCGGAGCCAGTCGGACTGAAGCTTTCTTT. This encodes CASSVAGASRTEAFF.

This chain joins TRBV15 and TRBJ2-4; 10 bases fit TRBD2. Per germline, CDR1 LNHNV and CDR2 YYDKDF (reference sequence). Unmatched junction bases numbered 5, after V lost 1 base and J lost 2 bases. This CDR3 has 17 amino acids. This CDR3 is CATSRAKREGTKNIQYF. CDR3 in DNA: TGTGCCACCAGCAGAGCAAAGCGGGAGGGTACCAAAAACATTCAGTACTTC.

In its sample, this clone was seen a few times. The chain has TRBV19 and TRBJ1-6; the D is unclear. In germline, CDR1 is LNHDA, CDR2 SQIVND (reference sequence). V dropped 7 bases and J dropped 4 bases, with 11 bases sitting between them. The CDR3 has 14 amino acids. The DNA for the CDR3 is TGTGCCAGTACCCTACCGGGATATAATTCACCCCTCCACTTT. Its translation: CASTLPGYNSPLHF.

This chain uses TRBV19 with TRBJ2-4; TRBD2 matches 8 bases. The CDR3 runs 15 residues. CDR1 and CDR2 (germline): LNHDA, SQIVND (reference sequence). V lost 5 bases and J lost 7; bases outside the gene matches: 10. The CDR3 reads CASSSGGGRRNIQYF. The DNA for the CDR3 is TGTGCCAGTAGTTCCGGCGGGGGGAGGAGGAACATTCAGTACTTC.

The rearrangement joins TRBV5-8 to TRBJ1-5; tentative D call: TRBD1 (6 bases). The CDR3 extends over 18 amino acids. The V end lost 3 bases, the J end lost 0 bases, and 19 bases lay between the germline ends. Germline CDR1 and CDR2: SGHTS and YDEGEE. DNA of the CDR3: TGTGCCAGCAGCTGGGGGCGGGGGCGCCGATATAGCAATCAGCCCCAGCATTTT. Protein sequence: CASSWGRGRRYSNQPQHF.

This chain uses TRBV12-5 with TRBJ2-1; TRBD2 matches 8 bases. The CDR3 is 13 residues long. In germline, CDR1 is LGHNT, CDR2 FRNRAP. The V and J ends lost 11 bases and 7 bases, in that order; junction bases with no gene match: 10. This CDR3 is CAGIAGRANEQFF. CDR3 nucleotide sequence: TGTGCTGGAATAGCGGGACGTGCGAATGAGCAGTTCTTC.